The 18 T cell receptor beta chains listed next were all sequenced from one sample in a study of T cell responses to AZD1222 COVID-19 vaccine. Using immunoSEQ multiplex PCR, the repertoire was profiled, and TCRdb retains in-frame clones only, with some absent. Counted here are 130,000 to 150,000 clones, about 90% occurring once; the ten biggest clones make up around 5.5%. Sequencing was performed on peripheral blood, taken on day 0 of AZD1222 vaccination. Receptors originate from an adult in good health.

The chain links TRBV7-9 to TRBJ1-2; D gene ambiguous. This CDR3 is 12 amino acids long. Germline assignment: CDR1 SEHNR and CDR2 FQNEAQ (reference sequence). With 4 bases removed from V and 8 bases from J, the gap between germline ends came to 11 bases. This CDR3 reads CASSSQGYGYTF. CDR3 nucleotide sequence: TGTGCCAGCAGCTCCCAAGGGTACGGCTACACCTTC. Using reference TRBV7-9 and TRBJ1-2 for the parts outside the CDR3, the full variable domain is DTGVSQNPRHKITKRGQNVTFRCDPISEHNRLYWYRQTLGQGPEFLTYFQNEAQLEKSRLLSDRFSAERPKGSFSTLEIQRTEQGDSAMYLCASSSQGYGYTFGSGTRLTVV.

Only a few counts were recorded for this clone. The chain carries TRBV5-4 and TRBJ2-7, with 8 bases identical to TRBD1. This CDR3 is 14 amino acids long. CDR1 and CDR2 from the germline V gene are SGHNT and YYREEE (reference sequence). With 5 bases clipped from V and 3 bases from J, the junction kept 7 bases outside the gene matches. The CDR3 reads CASRLGTGHYEQYF. The CDR3 DNA reads TGTGCCAGCAGACTCGGGACAGGCCACTACGAGCAGTACTTC.

The chain recombines TRBV12-3 or TRBV12-4 with TRBJ1-1; 8 nucleotides line up with TRBD1. CDR3 size: 12 residues. J was trimmed by 8 bases and V by 4 bases; bases with no gene match: 3. CDR3 protein: CASSSGQGEAFF. As DNA, the CDR3 is TGTGCCAGCAGTTCCGGACAGGGCGAAGCTTTCTTT.

The chain couples TRBV5-4 to TRBJ2-4; D might be TRBD1 or TRBD2, each matching 5 bases. V lost 0 bases and J lost 1, with 5 bases in between. This CDR3 is 14 amino acids long. Germline CDR1 is SGHNT and CDR2 is YYREEE (reference sequence). CDR3 residues: CASSLGGAKNIQYF. The CDR3 region has the DNA TGTGCCAGCAGCTTGGGGGGGGCCAAAAACATTCAGTACTTC.

The chain uses TRBV11-2 and TRBJ2-4, with D perhaps matching TRBD1 (5 bases). The ends were cut back, 3 bases at V and 5 bases at J, with 8 bases in the middle. This CDR3 region has 13 residues. Germline assignment: CDR1 SGHAT and CDR2 FQNNGV. The DNA of the CDR3 is TGTGCCAGCAGCTTGGGCAGGGAAAACATTCAGTACTTC. Translated, it gives CASSLGRENIQYF.

This chain's CDR3 is CASSYHSGRSSYNEQFF. In DNA form, the CDR3 reads TGTGCCAGCAGCTATCATAGCGGGAGGAGCTCCTACAATGAGCAGTTCTTC. The V call is TRBV12-1, the J call TRBJ2-1; TRBD2, the table's D call, lacks a check against the DNA. TRBV12-1 is a known pseudogene. The CDR3 covers 17 residues.

This clone was seen just once. V usage is TRBV12-3 or TRBV12-4 and J usage is TRBJ1-1; 7 nucleotides match TRBD1. CDR3 length: 13 residues. V shed 6 bases and J 1 base; nucleotides not matched to a gene: 2. The CDR3 here is CASSRTGNTEAFF. CDR3 sequence (DNA): TGTGCCAGCAGCCGGACAGGGAACACTGAAGCTTTCTTT.

The chain couples TRBV5-6 to TRBJ1-2; no reliable D call. The germline V gene has CDR1 SGHDT and CDR2 YYEEEE. The CDR3 is 12 residues long. With 0 bases removed from V and 7 bases from J, the gap between germline ends came to 7 bases. CDR3 protein: CASSLVVGGYTF. CDR3 DNA sequence: TGTGCCAGCAGCTTGGTAGTCGGTGGCTACACCTTC.

The chain couples TRBV7-9 to TRBJ2-7; 9 nucleotides match TRBD2. Trimming removed 5 bases from V and 3 bases from J; junction bases left unmatched: 11. Germline V gene sequence: CDR1 SEHNR, CDR2 FQNEAQ (reference sequence). The CDR3 has 16 residues. CDR3 nucleotides: TGTGCCAGCAGCGGATCTAGCGGGATTAAGAGCTACGAGCAGTACTTC. It yields the protein CASSGSSGIKSYEQYF.

The chain recombines TRBV7-9 with TRBJ2-3; D possibly corresponds to TRBD1 (6 bases). The V end lost 5 bases, the J end lost 6 bases, and 9 bases lay between the germline ends. The CDR3 sequence is 12 residues long. Per germline, CDR1 SEHNR and CDR2 FQNEAQ (reference sequence). DNA of the CDR3: TGTGCCAGCAGCCCAACAGGGGATACGCAGTATTTT. This codes for CASSPTGDTQYF.

The chain employs TRBV4-3 and TRBJ1-2, with D hard to call. Germline V gene sequence: CDR1 LGHNA, CDR2 YSLEER. V lost 0 bases and J lost 8, with 10 bases in between. This CDR3 contains 13 residues. The DNA for the CDR3 is TGCGCCAGCAGCCAAGATTATGGGTCCGGCTACACCTTC. Its protein product is CASSQDYGSGYTF.

Only one count was recorded for this clone. The V call is TRBV7-2, the J call TRBJ2-2; TRBD2 matches 9 bases. From germline, CDR1 is SGHTA and CDR2 FQGNSA. The CDR3 sequence is 16 residues long. V dropped 0 bases and J dropped 6; count of bases not matched to a gene: 5. Here the CDR3 reads CASSLAWTSASGELFF. In nucleotides, the CDR3 is TGTGCCAGCAGCTTAGCGTGGACTAGCGCATCCGGGGAGCTGTTTTTT.

V usage is TRBV6-1 and J usage is TRBJ2-2; D not certain. V lost 2 bases to trimming and J lost 3 bases, with 10 bases between them. The CDR3 loop spans 15 amino acids. Germline CDR1 is MNHNS and CDR2 is SASEGT. The CDR3 coding sequence is TGTGCCAGCAGTGAATATAGACTCCACACCGGGGAGCTGTTTTTT. This translates into CASSEYRLHTGELFF.

Comments on this clone: Other DNA sequences from this sample encode an identical CDR3 as well. This chain connects TRBV4-3 to TRBJ1-6; D remains ambiguous. V shed 1 base and J shed 7 bases, with 5 bases lying between them. This CDR3 spans 13 amino acids. Germline CDR1 LGHNA, CDR2 YSLEER. The CDR3 bases are TGCGCCAGCAGCCAAGGAGAGAATTCACCCCTCCACTTT. Translated: CASSQGENSPLHF.

The sample holds one count of this clone. The chain is built from TRBV12-3 or TRBV12-4 and TRBJ1-1; D is undetermined. The CDR3 has 13 amino acids. V lost 2 bases to trimming and J lost 1 base, with 5 bases between them. This CDR3 is CASSLSQNTEAFF. CDR3 DNA: TGTGCCAGCAGTTTATCCCAGAACACTGAAGCTTTCTTT.

The chain is built from TRBV18 and TRBJ1-1; D remains unclear. The V gene's germline CDR1 is KGHSH and CDR2 LQKENI. V lost 0 bases to trimming and J lost 5 bases, with 10 bases between them. The CDR3 totals 14 residues. CDR3 nucleotide sequence: TGTGCCAGCTCACCACCGGTAGGAGTAACTGAAGCTTTCTTT. As protein: CASSPPVGVTEAFF.

This clone was recorded only once. The chain uses TRBV29-1 and TRBJ1-1; tentative D call: TRBD1 (6 bases). V lost 1 base and J 8 bases, leaving 14 bases between the germline ends. The CDR3 loop spans 13 amino acids. Germline assignment: CDR1 SQVTM and CDR2 ANQGSEA. CDR3 sequence: CSVEAPFGQEAFF. CDR3 nucleotide sequence: TGCAGCGTTGAAGCACCGTTCGGACAGGAAGCTTTCTTT.

This clone was picked up a small number of times. J is TRBJ2-2 and V is TRBV14; D perhaps matches TRBD1 (5 bases). Trimming pared 4 bases from V and 6 bases from J, leaving 12 bases between. The CDR3 contains 14 residues. Germline V gene data show CDR1 as SGHDN and CDR2 as FVKESK. The CDR3 coding sequence is TGTGCCAGCAGCCTCCAGGGTTGGGCCGGGGAGCTGTTTTTT. It encodes CASSLQGWAGELFF.